The text below deals with one T cell receptor (beta chain). Its antigen is undetermined. Germline V gene lookup returns CDR1 SGHTA and CDR2 FQGTGA. V lost 4 bases and J lost 2; bases outside the gene matches: 4. The CDR3 sequence is 16 residues long. PCR amplification relied on 60 Vbeta primers (plus 13 Jbeta primers). Clones were read by immunoSEQ multiplex PCR, and TCRdb kept only the in-frame ones, dropping some. This sample has around 70,000 clones; roughly four fifths occur once, and the top ten carry about 6.8%. This specimen belongs to a study of cytomegalovirus exposure and HLA in healthy donors. Study-level findings and limits: Associated with cytomegalovirus, according to the listing, were some 150 TCR beta chains. Through in vitro validation, a few CMV-associated chains were shown to be specific for CMV antigens.

The TCR comes from a human donor in good health. The chain employs TRBV7-3 and TRBJ2-3; 12 nucleotides line up with TRBD2. Sequenced sample: PBMCs. CDR3: CASSSRLAGDTDTQYF. CDR3 nucleotide sequence: TGTGCCAGCAGCTCTCGACTAGCGGGGGACACAGATACGCAGTATTTT.